One sample yielded the 32 T cell receptor beta chains listed below, sequenced in a study of control samples from healthy donors and cancer patients. TCRdb keeps only in-frame clones here, not all; method: immunoSEQ multiplex PCR. The sample lists 200,000 or so clones; just under 95% were seen once. The sample consisted of blood. These receptors were taken from a man in his fifties in good health.

The J gene is TRBJ2-2, the V gene TRBV5-4; 12 nucleotides match TRBD2. CDR1 and CDR2 (germline): SGHNT, YYREEE (reference sequence). CDR3 length: 16 residues. With V trimmed by 7 bases and J by 9 bases, 13 bases remained unmatched. CDR3 nucleotides: TGTGCCAGCCTGCCTAGCGGGGGGGCCGGTTCCCGGGAGCTGTTTTTT. Its protein product is CASLPSGGAGSRELFF. Using reference TRBV5-4 and TRBJ2-2 for the parts outside the CDR3, the full variable domain is ETGVTQSPTHLIKTRGQQVTLRCSSQSGHNTVSWYQQALGQGPQFIFQYYREEENGRGNFPPRFSGLQFPNYSSELNVNALELDDSALYLCASLPSGGAGSRELFFGEGSRLTVL.

The CDR3 loop is CASRLAGPTDTQYF. CDR3 DNA sequence: TGTGCCAGCCGGCTAGCGGGGCCTACAGATACGCAGTATTTT. This rearrangement joins TRBV2 to TRBJ2-3; TRBD2 aligns across 9 bases. Germline V gives CDR1 SNHLY, CDR2 FYNNEI. V was clipped by 8 bases and J by 3 bases; unmatched bases: 6. CDR3 length equals 14 residues. Looking up the rest from reference TRBV2 and TRBJ2-3 gives the full variable domain: EPEVTQTPSHQVTQMGQEVILRCVPISNHLYFYWYRQILGQKVEFLVSFYNNEISEKSEIFDDQFSVERPDGSNFTLKIRSTKLEDSAMYFCASRLAGPTDTQYFGPGTRLTVL.

This chain connects TRBV18 to TRBJ2-3; D is undetermined. Trimming cost V 2 bases and J 2 bases, with 11 bases left between them. In germline, CDR1 is KGHSH, CDR2 LQKENI. The CDR3 length is 15 residues. CDR3 DNA: TGTGCCAGCTCACCAGAATACGGCCACACAGATACGCAGTATTTT. Protein product: CASSPEYGHTDTQYF.

This rearrangement joins TRBV19 to TRBJ1-4, with D tentatively TRBD1 (5 bases). This CDR3 comprises 14 residues. V was clipped by 6 bases and J by 4 bases, with 12 bases between them. Per germline, CDR1 LNHDA and CDR2 SQIVND (reference sequence). CDR3 amino acids: CASSQQVLNEKLFF. The CDR3 nucleotides read TGTGCCAGTAGCCAACAGGTGCTTAATGAAAAACTGTTTTTT.

The chain has TRBV7-3 and TRBJ1-1, with no clear D. Germline V gene data show CDR1 as SGHTA and CDR2 as FQGTGA. The CDR3 has 13 residues. The germline V and J ends were trimmed by 3 bases and 4 bases, with 9 bases remaining between them. The CDR3 region has the DNA TGTGCCAGCAGCTTGCGGAGAGGCACTGAAGCTTTCTTT. Amino acid sequence: CASSLRRGTEAFF. Full variable domain (rest looked up from reference TRBV7-3 and TRBJ1-1): GAGVSQTPSNKVTEKGKYVELRCDPISGHTALYWYRQSLGQGPEFLIYFQGTGAADDSGLPNDRFFAVRPEGSVSTLKIQRTERGDSAVYLCASSLRRGTEAFFGQGTRLTVV.

V usage is TRBV9 and J usage is TRBJ1-2; possibly TRBD1 for D (5 bases). Germline CDR1 is SGDLS and CDR2 is YYNGEE. The CDR3 extends over 16 amino acids. V lost 5 bases and J lost 2, with 19 bases in between. DNA for the CDR3: TGTGCCAGCAGTGCCCTAACCAGGGAGGCCAACTATGGCTACACCTTC. Its translation: CASSALTREANYGYTF.

V usage is TRBV5-1 and J usage is TRBJ2-3; no clear D. V lost 4 bases to trimming and J lost 2 bases, with 11 bases between them. The CDR3 length is 14 residues. Germline lookup yields CDR1 SGHRS and CDR2 YFSETQ. The CDR3 reads CASSPEVITDTQYF. The DNA of the CDR3 is TGCGCCAGCAGCCCCGAGGTCATCACAGATACGCAGTATTTT.

The V and J genes are TRBV6-6 and TRBJ1-2; weak D call: TRBD1 (6 bases). CDR3 size: 14 residues. CDR1 MNHNY and CDR2 SVGAGI come from the germline V gene (reference sequence). Trimming took off 5 bases at V and 1 base at J, with 11 bases between the two ends. The DNA of the CDR3 is TGTGCCAGCAGTCACCGGGACATTAACTATGGCTACACCTTC. This encodes CASSHRDINYGYTF.

The chain links TRBV19 to TRBJ1-2, with D uncertain. CDR1 is LNHDA, CDR2 SQIVND, per germline (reference sequence). With 5 bases removed from V and 0 bases from J, the gap between germline ends came to 10 bases. CDR3 size: 14 residues. CDR3 sequence reads: CASSLPTANYGYTF. The CDR3 DNA sequence: TGTGCCAGTAGTTTACCCACCGCTAACTATGGCTACACCTTC.

The rearrangement uses TRBV28 and TRBJ1-1, with D unclear. Trimming took off 5 bases at V and 6 bases at J, with 10 bases between the two ends. This CDR3 has 12 residues. Looked up from germline, CDR1 is MDHEN and CDR2 is SYDVKM. The CDR3 spells CASSEIISEAFF. CDR3 coding DNA: TGTGCCAGCAGTGAGATTATCTCTGAAGCTTTCTTT.

The rearrangement links TRBV19 to TRBJ1-6; D call uncertain. This CDR3 spans 14 amino acids. Germline loops: CDR1 LNHDA, CDR2 SQIVND (reference sequence). V lost 5 bases and J 7 bases, leaving 12 bases between the germline ends. The CDR3 nucleotides are TGTGCCAGTAGTGGAGGAGAGGGAAATTCACCCCTCCACTTT. Its translation: CASSGGEGNSPLHF. Filled out from reference TRBV19 and TRBJ1-6, the complete variable domain reads DGGITQSPKYLFRKEGQNVTLSCEQNLNHDAMYWYRQDPGQGLRLIYYSQIVNDFQKGDIAEGYSVSREKKESFPLTVTSAQKNPTAFYLCASSGGEGNSPLHFGNGTRLTVT.

The V gene is TRBV28, the J gene TRBJ1-3; D ambiguous. V was pared by 5 bases and J by 4 bases, with 18 bases between. The V gene's germline CDR1 is MDHEN and CDR2 SYDVKM. This CDR3 is 16 amino acids long. CDR3 loop: CASSPYRVVVGNTIYF. The CDR3 coding sequence is TGTGCCAGCAGTCCATACCGAGTCGTTGTGGGAAACACCATATATTTT. The whole variable domain, filled in from reference TRBV28 and TRBJ1-3, reads DVKVTQSSRYLVKRTGEKVFLECVQDMDHENMFWYRQDPGLGLRLIYFSYDVKMKEKGDIPEGYSVSREKKERFSLILESASTNQTSMYLCASSPYRVVVGNTIYFGEGSWLTVV.

This chain joins TRBV24-1 and TRBJ2-1, with D tentatively TRBD1 or TRBD2 (5 bases each). V lost 5 bases, J lost 3 bases, and 13 bases lay in between. Germline V gene lookup returns CDR1 KGHDR and CDR2 SFDVKD. The CDR3 length is 15 residues. The CDR3 nucleotides read TGTGCCACCAGTGTAGAGGGGAAGGGCTACAATGAGCAGTTCTTC. It yields the protein CATSVEGKGYNEQFF.

This chain uses TRBV5-4 with TRBJ2-2; possible D gene TRBD1, 6 bases. CDR3 length: 14 amino acids. Germline V gene sequence: CDR1 SGHNT, CDR2 YYREEE (reference sequence). The ends were cut back, 2 bases at V and 6 bases at J, with 11 bases in the middle. The DNA of the CDR3 is TGTGCCAGCAGCTTCAGGAACAGGGCCGGGGAGCTGTTTTTT. The encoded protein is CASSFRNRAGELFF.

Of note for this clone: Other DNA sequences in this specimen translate into the identical CDR3. The rearrangement links TRBV7-2 to TRBJ2-3; D possibly uses TRBD1 or TRBD2 (6 bases each). The germline V gene encodes CDR1 SGHTA and CDR2 FQGNSA. This CDR3 is built from 15 residues. V was trimmed by 2 bases and J by 2 bases, leaving 11 bases between them. DNA for the CDR3: TGTGCCAGCAGCTTAAGGGGGGATCCCACAGATACGCAGTATTTT. Amino acids: CASSLRGDPTDTQYF.

The chain joins TRBV5-4 to TRBJ1-2; 7 nucleotides match TRBD1. CDR3 length: 15 residues. The germline gives CDR1 SGHNT, CDR2 YYREEE (reference sequence). V gave up 1 base and J gave up 5 bases; unmatched junction bases: 8. The CDR3 coding sequence is TGTGCCAGCAGCTTGAGTCCGTCAGGGGGTTATGGCTACACCTTC. Its translation is CASSLSPSGGYGYTF.

V gene TRBV10-3 combines with J gene TRBJ1-2, with D perhaps matching TRBD1 (6 bases). This CDR3 comprises 15 residues. Germline loops: CDR1 ENHRY, CDR2 SYGVKD. The ends were cut back, 6 bases at V and 3 bases at J, with 17 bases in the middle. The DNA for the CDR3 is TGTGCCATCAGGACGAAAAAGGGGGAGCACTATGGCTACACCTTC. Amino acids: CAIRTKKGEHYGYTF.

V and J are TRBV14 and TRBJ1-2; no reliable D call. Between the trimmed V and J ends, which lost 8 bases and 8 bases, there was a span of 12 bases. The germline gives CDR1 SGHDN, CDR2 FVKESK. CDR3 length equals 11 residues. CDR3 amino acids: CASLFFGGYTF. The DNA of the CDR3 is TGTGCCAGCCTTTTTTTCGGCGGCTACACCTTC.

The chain is built from TRBV2 and TRBJ2-3; D ambiguous. The CDR3 runs to 13 residues. Per the germline V gene, CDR1 is SNHLY and CDR2 is FYNNEI. V was cut by 11 bases and J by 1 base, with 13 bases left in between. This chain's CDR3 is CAGTPERTDTQYF. The CDR3 DNA reads TGTGCCGGAACCCCCGAACGCACAGATACGCAGTATTTT. Full variable domain (outside the CDR3, taken from reference TRBV2 and TRBJ2-3): EPEVTQTPSHQVTQMGQEVILRCVPISNHLYFYWYRQILGQKVEFLVSFYNNEISEKSEIFDDQFSVERPDGSNFTLKIRSTKLEDSAMYFCAGTPERTDTQYFGPGTRLTVL.

This chain connects TRBV7-9 to TRBJ1-6; no clear D gene. The CDR3 is 13 amino acids. CDR1 and CDR2 (germline): SEHNR, FQNEAQ (reference sequence). Trimming removed 5 bases from V and 12 bases from J, with 14 bases in between. The CDR3 nucleotides are TGTGCCAGCAGCCCTACGTTAGCAGTACCCCTCCACTTT. This gives the protein CASSPTLAVPLHF.

J is TRBJ2-7 and V is TRBV6-5, with no clear D. Between the trimmed V and J ends, which lost 4 bases and 0 bases, there was a span of 7 bases. Germline assignment: CDR1 MNHEY and CDR2 SVGAGI. The CDR3 runs to 13 residues. DNA of the CDR3: TGTGCCAGCAGTTTTCGTGGCTCCTACGAGCAGTACTTC. Translated: CASSFRGSYEQYF.

This clone was detected only once. The chain employs TRBV6-5 and TRBJ2-1; 9 nucleotides agree with TRBD1. Per the germline V gene, CDR1 is MNHEY and CDR2 is SVGAGI. With V trimmed by 8 bases and J by 8 bases, 10 bases remained unmatched. The CDR3 length is 14 residues. The DNA of the CDR3 is TGTGCCAGCGTTGGGACAGGGATTCGTGATGAGCAGTTCTTC. It codes for CASVGTGIRDEQFF.

The chain joins TRBV7-2 to TRBJ2-2; 7 nucleotides agree with TRBD2. The CDR3 sequence is 16 residues long. The germline gives CDR1 SGHTA, CDR2 FQGNSA. The J segment lost 4 bases and the V segment lost 1 base, leaving 6 bases of the junction unmatched. In DNA, the CDR3 is TGTGCCAGCAGCTTAGTGTCCGGGGGGAGCACCGGGGAGCTGTTTTTT. Translating it yields CASSLVSGGSTGELFF.

The chain employs TRBV5-6 and TRBJ1-1; no reliable D call. V was clipped by 4 bases and J by 0 bases, with 13 bases between them. Per germline, CDR1 SGHDT and CDR2 YYEEEE. The CDR3 covers 15 residues. The DNA of the CDR3 is TGTGCCAGCAGCGACATCAAGAGAATGAACACTGAAGCTTTCTTT. Protein sequence: CASSDIKRMNTEAFF.

The chain combines TRBV11-2 with TRBJ1-1; a possible D gene is TRBD1 (6 bases). The CDR3 covers 12 residues. The V end was cut by 3 bases, the J end by 7 bases, with 9 bases between. Germline CDR1 reads SGHAT; CDR2 reads FQNNGV. The CDR3 here is CASSFSDSEAFF. CDR3 in DNA: TGTGCCAGCAGCTTTTCGGACAGTGAAGCTTTCTTT.

In this sample, this clone turned up once. The gene calls are TRBV11-2 and TRBJ1-1; TRBD1 is a possible D gene (6 bases). This CDR3 is 15 amino acids long. The V and J ends lost 0 bases and 4 bases respectively, with 12 bases between them. From germline, CDR1 is SGHAT and CDR2 FQNNGV. CDR3 sequence: CASSLEAGAGTEAFF. CDR3 DNA: TGTGCCAGCAGCTTAGAAGCAGGGGCGGGCACTGAAGCTTTCTTT.

CDR3 region: CASSVMSQAADTQYF. The CDR3 DNA sequence: TGTGCCAGCAGCGTGATGAGCCAGGCCGCAGATACGCAGTATTTT. The gene calls are TRBV9 and TRBJ2-3; the D is unclear. The CDR3 extends over 15 amino acids. The V gene's germline CDR1 is SGDLS and CDR2 YYNGEE. Deletions cut 2 bases from V and 4 bases from J, with 14 bases between.

This chain joins TRBV18 and TRBJ1-3; 9 nucleotides line up with TRBD1. The CDR3 is made up of 15 amino acids. Per germline, CDR1 KGHSH and CDR2 LQKENI. Trimming removed 5 bases from V and 4 bases from J; junction bases left unmatched: 6. Here the CDR3 reads CASSTQGAQGNTIYF. The CDR3 nucleotides are TGTGCCAGCTCAACACAGGGGGCGCAAGGAAACACCATATATTTT. Variable domain in full (rest from reference TRBV18 and TRBJ1-3): NAGVMQNPRHLVRRRGQEARLRCSPMKGHSHVYWYRQLPEEGLKFMVYLQKENIIDESGMPKERFSAEFPKEGPSILRIQQVVRGDSAAYFCASSTQGAQGNTIYFGEGSWLTVV.

This chain joins TRBV5-1 and TRBJ2-6; D gene uncertain. V was pared by 0 bases and J by 0 bases, with 10 bases between. Looked up from germline, CDR1 is SGHRS and CDR2 is YFSETQ. CDR3 length equals 17 residues. The CDR3 loop is CASSLAVFGSGANVLTF. As DNA, the CDR3 is TGCGCCAGCAGCTTGGCCGTTTTCGGCTCTGGGGCCAACGTCCTGACTTTC.

A single count supports this clone. The chain links TRBV10-3 to TRBJ2-1; 8 nucleotides line up with TRBD1. Germline assignment: CDR1 ENHRY and CDR2 SYGVKD. The CDR3 spans 15 residues. J lost 4 bases, V lost 6 bases, and 8 bases had no gene match. CDR3 sequence reads: CAIRTGTGRYNEQFF. The CDR3 DNA follows: TGTGCCATCAGAACCGGGACAGGAAGGTACAATGAGCAGTTCTTC.

V usage is TRBV9 and J usage is TRBJ2-2, with 7 bases that match TRBD2. In germline, CDR1 is SGDLS, CDR2 YYNGEE. The CDR3 has 14 residues. The trim removed 6 bases at V and 3 bases at J, leaving 5 bases unmatched. DNA of the CDR3: TGTGCCAGCAACCCCCGGGGGGACACCGGGGAGCTGTTTTTT. Protein: CASNPRGDTGELFF.

The chain combines TRBV5-1 with TRBJ1-2; D uncertain. V was clipped by 2 bases and J by 4 bases, with 15 bases between them. The CDR3 is 15 residues long. Germline lookup yields CDR1 SGHRS and CDR2 YFSETQ. CDR3 sequence reads: CASSFVQSGFYGYTF. CDR3 DNA: TGCGCCAGCAGCTTCGTCCAGTCCGGTTTCTATGGCTACACCTTC. The whole variable domain, remainder taken from reference TRBV5-1 and TRBJ1-2, is KAGVTQTPRYLIKTRGQQVTLSCSPISGHRSVSWYQQTPGQGLQFLFEYFSETQRNKGNFPGRFSGRQFSNSRSEMNVSTLELGDSALYLCASSFVQSGFYGYTFGSGTRLTVV.